This T cell receptor (beta chain) was captured in a study of T cells in localized non-small cell lung cancer. This clone was seen more than once but under ten times. Antigen unknown. Some clones are missing from TCRdb's copy, which holds only in-frame ones; the method was immunoSEQ multiplex PCR. The sample carries around 15,000 clones, 90% recorded once. This CDR3 region has 17 residues. Germline V lookup: CDR1 SGHRS, CDR2 YFSETQ. With V trimmed by 2 bases and J by 1 base, 7 bases remained unmatched. Study-wide results and limits: Median approximately 58 top-100 tumor clones were shared with paired adjacent lung.

The sequence derives from a woman aged 35 to 70 with stage III lung adenocarcinoma. The input for sequencing was peripheral blood mononuclear cells, taken before any cancer treatment. V usage is TRBV5-1 and J usage is TRBJ2-3; 10 bases agree with TRBD2. The CDR3 reads CASSFTIAGGRTDTQYF. In nucleotides, the CDR3 is TGCGCCAGCAGCTTCACCATAGCGGGAGGCCGCACAGATACGCAGTATTTT.